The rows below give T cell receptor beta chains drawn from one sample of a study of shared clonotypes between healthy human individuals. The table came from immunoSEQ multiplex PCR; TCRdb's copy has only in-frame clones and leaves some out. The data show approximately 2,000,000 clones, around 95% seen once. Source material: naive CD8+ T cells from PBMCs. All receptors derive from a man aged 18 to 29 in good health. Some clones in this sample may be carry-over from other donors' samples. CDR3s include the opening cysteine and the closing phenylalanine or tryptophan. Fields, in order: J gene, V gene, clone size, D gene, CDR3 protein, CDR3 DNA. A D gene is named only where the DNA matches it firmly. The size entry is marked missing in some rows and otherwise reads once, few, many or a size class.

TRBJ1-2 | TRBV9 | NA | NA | CASSLRPGTTYGYTF | TGTGCCAGCAGCTTACGTCCAGGCACAACCTATGGCTACACCTTC
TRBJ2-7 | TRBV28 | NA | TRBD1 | CASTPQRDRGYEQYF | TGTGCCAGCACCCCACAGCGGGACAGGGGCTACGAGCAGTACTTC
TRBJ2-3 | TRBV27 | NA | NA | CASSLRRTDTQYF | TGTGCCAGCAGTTTACGGCGGACAGATACGCAGTATTTT
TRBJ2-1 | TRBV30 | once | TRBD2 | CAWPGGSGSLNEQFF | TGTGCCTGGCCAGGCGGGAGCGGGAGTCTCAATGAGCAGTTCTTC
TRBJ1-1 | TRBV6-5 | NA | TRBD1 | CASSPLGQTYFF | TGTGCCAGCAGCCCTCTGGGACAGACTTATTTCTTT
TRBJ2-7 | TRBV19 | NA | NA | CASRLLDGAYEQYF | TGTGCCAGTAGGCTTTTAGACGGCGCCTACGAGCAGTACTTC
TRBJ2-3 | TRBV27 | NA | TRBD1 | CASSLAGGQGASYF | TGTGCCAGCAGTTTAGCGGGAGGACAGGGGGCTTCTTATTTT
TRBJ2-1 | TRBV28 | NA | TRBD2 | CASSLLTSGIGAGATYNEQFF | TGTGCCAGCAGTTTATTGACTTCCGGGATCGGAGCGGGAGCCACCTACAATGAGCAGTTCTTC
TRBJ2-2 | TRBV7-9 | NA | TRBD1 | CASSSQGQGGTGELFF | TGTGCCAGCAGCTCACAGGGACAGGGAGGCACCGGGGAGCTGTTTTTT
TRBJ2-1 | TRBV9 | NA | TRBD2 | CASSASGTKLNEQFF | TGTGCCAGCAGCGCCTCCGGGACTAAACTCAATGAGCAGTTCTTC